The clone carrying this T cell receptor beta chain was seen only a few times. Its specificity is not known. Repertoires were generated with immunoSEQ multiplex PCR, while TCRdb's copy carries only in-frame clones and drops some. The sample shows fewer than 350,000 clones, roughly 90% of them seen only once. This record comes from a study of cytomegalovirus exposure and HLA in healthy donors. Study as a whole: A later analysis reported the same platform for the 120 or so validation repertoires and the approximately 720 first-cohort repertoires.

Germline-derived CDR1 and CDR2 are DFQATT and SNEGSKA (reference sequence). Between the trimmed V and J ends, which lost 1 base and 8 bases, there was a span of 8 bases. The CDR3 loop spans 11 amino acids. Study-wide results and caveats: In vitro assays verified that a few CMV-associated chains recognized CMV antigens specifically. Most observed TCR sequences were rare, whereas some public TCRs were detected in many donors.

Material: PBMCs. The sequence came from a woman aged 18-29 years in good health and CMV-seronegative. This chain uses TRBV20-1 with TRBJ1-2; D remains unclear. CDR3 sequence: CSARAALGYTF. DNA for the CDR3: TGCAGTGCTAGAGCCGCACTGGGCTACACCTTC.